This record concerns one T cell receptor (beta chain) sequence. Per germline, CDR1 MGHRA and CDR2 YSYEKL. The CDR3 runs 15 residues. With 0 bases removed from V and 7 bases from J, the gap between germline ends came to 13 bases. TCRdb analysed the RT-PCR reads with MiXCR anew, one entry per CDR3 protein. The table has hundreds of thousands of distinct CDR3 sequences, 14% seen once. The V and J genes are TRBV4-1 and TRBJ1-5; no clear D. Sequenced material: memory CD4+ T cells from blood. The source of this sequence is a female donor in good health, serving as a healthy control. In nucleotides, the CDR3 is TGCGCCAGCAGCCAAGATCGGGTGCGGTTACAGCCCCAGCATTTT. As protein: CASSQDRVRLQPQHF.